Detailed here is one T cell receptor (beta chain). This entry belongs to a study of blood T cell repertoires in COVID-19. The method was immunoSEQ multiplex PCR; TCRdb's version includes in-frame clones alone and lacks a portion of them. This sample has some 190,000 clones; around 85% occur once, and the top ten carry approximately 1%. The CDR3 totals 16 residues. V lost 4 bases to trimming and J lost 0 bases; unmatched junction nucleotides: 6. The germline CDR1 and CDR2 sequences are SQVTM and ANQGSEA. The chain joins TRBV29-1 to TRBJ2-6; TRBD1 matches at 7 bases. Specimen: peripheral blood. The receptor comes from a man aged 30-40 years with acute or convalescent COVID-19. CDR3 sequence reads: CSVARGLNSGANVLTF. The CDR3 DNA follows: TGCAGCGTTGCGAGGGGGCTTAACTCTGGGGCCAACGTCCTGACTTTC.